Sequencing of this T cell receptor (beta chain) was carried out in a study of identical twins' blood T cells. Background on the study: Approximately 50 million reads covered roughly six alpha-chain and roughly six beta-chain libraries.

Six healthy women, forming three identical twin pairs, donated samples. Trimming removed 1 base from V and 3 bases from J; junction bases left unmatched: 8. This CDR3 has 16 residues. Germline lookup yields CDR1 SGHNT and CDR2 YENEEA. General study findings and limits: Each donor's most abundant TCRbeta clonotypes shared more CDR3 sequences with her twin than unrelated donors. Shared CDR3 clonotype counts between two donors mainly tracked the product of their cloneset sizes, twins included.

This clonotype was found many times. Antigen unknown. TCRdb fed the 5' RACE reads into MiXCR, producing one record per CDR3 protein. The data show 400,000 or so distinct CDR3 sequences, roughly 27% seen once. The source is a woman aged 18 to 55 in good health. The gene calls are TRBV11-3 and TRBJ1-1; TRBD1 matches 7 bases. The sample comprised PBMCs. CDR3 loop: CASSLGSTGRDTEAFF. Here the CDR3 DNA reads TGTGCCAGCAGCTTAGGCTCGACAGGGAGGGACACTGAAGCTTTCTTT.